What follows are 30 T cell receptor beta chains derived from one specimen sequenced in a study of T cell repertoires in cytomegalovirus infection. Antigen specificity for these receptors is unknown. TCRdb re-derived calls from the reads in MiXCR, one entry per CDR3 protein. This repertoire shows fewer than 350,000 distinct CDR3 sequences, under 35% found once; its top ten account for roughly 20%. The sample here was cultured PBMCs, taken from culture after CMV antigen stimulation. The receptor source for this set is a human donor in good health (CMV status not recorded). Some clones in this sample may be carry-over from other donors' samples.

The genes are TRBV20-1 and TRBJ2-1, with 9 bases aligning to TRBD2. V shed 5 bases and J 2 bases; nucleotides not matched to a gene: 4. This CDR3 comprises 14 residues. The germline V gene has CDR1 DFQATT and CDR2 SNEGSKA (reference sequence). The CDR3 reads CSAQSGRPYNEQFF. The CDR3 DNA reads TGCAGTGCTCAGAGCGGGAGGCCCTACAATGAGCAGTTCTTC.

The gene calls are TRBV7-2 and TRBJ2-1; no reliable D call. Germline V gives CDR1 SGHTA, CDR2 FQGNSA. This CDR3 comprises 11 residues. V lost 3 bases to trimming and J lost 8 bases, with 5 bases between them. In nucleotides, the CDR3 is TGTGCCAGCAGCTTTACTCATGAGCAGTTCTTC. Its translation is CASSFTHEQFF.

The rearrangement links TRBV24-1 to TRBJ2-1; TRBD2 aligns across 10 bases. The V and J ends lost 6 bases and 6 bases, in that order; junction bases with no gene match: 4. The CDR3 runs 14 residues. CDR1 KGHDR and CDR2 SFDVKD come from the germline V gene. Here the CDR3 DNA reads TGTGCCACCAGTAGCGGGGGGGCGACCAATGAGCAGTTCTTC. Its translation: CATSSGGATNEQFF.

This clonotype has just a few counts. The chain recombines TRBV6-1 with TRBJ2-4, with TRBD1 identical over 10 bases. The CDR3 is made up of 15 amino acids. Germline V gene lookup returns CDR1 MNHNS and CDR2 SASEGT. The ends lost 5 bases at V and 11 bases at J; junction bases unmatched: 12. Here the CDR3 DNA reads TGTGCCAGCAGTTACAATACCGGTGGACAGGGGGTTCAGTACTTC. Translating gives CASSYNTGGQGVQYF.

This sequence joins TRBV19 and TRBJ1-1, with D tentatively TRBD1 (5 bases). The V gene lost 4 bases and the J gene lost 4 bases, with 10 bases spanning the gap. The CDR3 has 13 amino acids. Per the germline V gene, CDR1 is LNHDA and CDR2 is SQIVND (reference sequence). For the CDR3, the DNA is TGTGCCAGTAGTAGGGGGATCTCCACTGAAGCTTTCTTT. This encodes CASSRGISTEAFF.

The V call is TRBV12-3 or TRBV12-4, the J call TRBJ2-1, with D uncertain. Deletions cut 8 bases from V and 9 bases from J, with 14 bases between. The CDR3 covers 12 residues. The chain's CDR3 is CASARAPGEQFF. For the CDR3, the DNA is TGTGCCAGCGCCCGGGCCCCAGGTGAGCAGTTCTTC.

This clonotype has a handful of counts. CDR3 amino acids: CAWSRDRGTSGRAYNEQFF. The DNA for the CDR3 is TGTGCCTGGAGTCGGGACAGGGGAACTAGCGGGAGGGCCTACAATGAGCAGTTCTTC. The chain has TRBV30 and TRBJ2-1; TRBD2 matches 13 bases. Trimming at V came to 2 bases and at J to 2 bases, leaving 12 bases not matched to a gene. Germline CDR1 and CDR2: GTSNPN and SVGIG (reference sequence). The CDR3 extends over 19 amino acids.

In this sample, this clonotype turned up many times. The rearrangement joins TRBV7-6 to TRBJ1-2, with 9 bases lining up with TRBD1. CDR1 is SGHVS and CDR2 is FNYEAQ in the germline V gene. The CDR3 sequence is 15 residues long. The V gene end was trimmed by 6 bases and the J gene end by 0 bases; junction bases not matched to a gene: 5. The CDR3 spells CASSLGTGTNYGYTF. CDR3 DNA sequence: TGTGCCAGCAGTTTGGGGACAGGGACTAACTATGGCTACACCTTC.

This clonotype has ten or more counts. The CDR3 here is CASSQTGGGLPQHF. In nucleotides, the CDR3 is TGTGCCAGCAGCCAGACAGGGGGAGGGCTTCCCCAGCATTTT. The chain couples TRBV7-6 to TRBJ1-5; the match to TRBD1 covers 9 bases. V shed 5 bases, J shed 10 bases, and the junction held 9 bases outside the gene matches. The CDR3 spans 14 residues. Germline lookup yields CDR1 SGHVS and CDR2 FNYEAQ. Complete variable domain (other parts from reference TRBV7-6 and TRBJ1-5): GAGVSQSPRYKVTKRGQDVALRCDPISGHVSLYWYRQALGQGPEFLTYFNYEAQQDKSGLPNDRFSAERPEGSISTLTIQRTEQRDSAMYRCASSQTGGGLPQHFGDGTRLSIL.

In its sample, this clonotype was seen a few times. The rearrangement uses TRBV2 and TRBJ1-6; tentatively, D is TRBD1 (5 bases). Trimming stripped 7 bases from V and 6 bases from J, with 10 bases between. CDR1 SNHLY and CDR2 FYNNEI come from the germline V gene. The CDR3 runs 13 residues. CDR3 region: CASNSGPNSPLHF. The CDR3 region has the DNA TGTGCCAGCAATTCAGGGCCTAATTCACCCCTCCACTTT.

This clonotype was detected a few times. For the CDR3, the DNA is TGTGCCAGTAACCGGGACAGGGGTAATCAGCCCCAGCATTTT. It encodes CASNRDRGNQPQHF. The rearrangement uses TRBV28 and TRBJ1-5; the match to TRBD1 covers 10 bases. The germline gives CDR1 MDHEN, CDR2 SYDVKM. CDR3 length equals 14 residues. The V segment lost 9 bases and the J segment 4 bases; nucleotides outside the gene matches: 6. The full variable domain, rest sourced from reference TRBV28 and TRBJ1-5, is DVKVTQSSRYLVKRTGEKVFLECVQDMDHENMFWYRQDPGLGLRLIYFSYDVKMKEKGDIPEGYSVSREKKERFSLILESASTNQTSMYLCASNRDRGNQPQHFGDGTRLSIL.

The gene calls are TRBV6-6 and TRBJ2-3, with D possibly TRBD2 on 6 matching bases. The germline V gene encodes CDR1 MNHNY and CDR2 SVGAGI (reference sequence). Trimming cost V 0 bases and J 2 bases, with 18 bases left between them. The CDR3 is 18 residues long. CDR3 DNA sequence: TGTGCCAGCAGTTACTCCCCTCCCCGGGAGCCGAACACAGATACGCAGTATTTT. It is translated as CASSYSPPREPNTDTQYF.

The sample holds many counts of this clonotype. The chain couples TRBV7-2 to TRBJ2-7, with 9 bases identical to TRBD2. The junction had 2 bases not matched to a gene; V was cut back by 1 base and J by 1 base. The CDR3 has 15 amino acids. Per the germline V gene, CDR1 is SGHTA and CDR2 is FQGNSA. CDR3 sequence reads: CASSLDAGGSYEQYF. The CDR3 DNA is TGTGCCAGCAGCTTAGATGCGGGAGGGTCCTACGAGCAGTACTTC.

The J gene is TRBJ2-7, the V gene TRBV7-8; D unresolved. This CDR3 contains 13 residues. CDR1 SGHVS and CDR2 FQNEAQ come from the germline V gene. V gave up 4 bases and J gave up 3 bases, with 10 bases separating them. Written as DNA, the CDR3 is TGTGCCAGCAGCTCGTCGTCCATCTACGAGCAGTACTTC. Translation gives CASSSSSIYEQYF.

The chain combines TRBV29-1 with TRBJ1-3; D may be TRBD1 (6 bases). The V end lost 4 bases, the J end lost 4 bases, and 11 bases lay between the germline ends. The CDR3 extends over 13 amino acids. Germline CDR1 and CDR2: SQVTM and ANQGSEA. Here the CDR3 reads CSVGSGVGNTIYF. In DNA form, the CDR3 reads TGCAGCGTTGGGTCAGGGGTAGGAAACACCATATATTTT. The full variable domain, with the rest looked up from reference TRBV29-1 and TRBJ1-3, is SAVISQKPSRDICQRGTSLTIQCQVDSQVTMMFWYRQQPGQSLTLIATANQGSEATYESGFVIDKFPISRPNLTFSTLTVSNMSPEDSSIYLCSVGSGVGNTIYFGEGSWLTVV.

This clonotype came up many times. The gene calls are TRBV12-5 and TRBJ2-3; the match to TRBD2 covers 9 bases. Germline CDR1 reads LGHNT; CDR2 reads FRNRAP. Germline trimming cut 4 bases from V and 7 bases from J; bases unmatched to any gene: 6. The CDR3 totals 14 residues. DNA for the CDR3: TGTGCTAGTGGTTCGCTGGGACTAGCTCATACGCAGTATTTT. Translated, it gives CASGSLGLAHTQYF.

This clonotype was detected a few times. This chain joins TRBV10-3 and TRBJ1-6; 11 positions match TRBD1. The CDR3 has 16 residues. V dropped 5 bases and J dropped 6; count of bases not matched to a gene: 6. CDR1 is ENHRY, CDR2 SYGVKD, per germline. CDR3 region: CAISYGQGAFNSPLHF. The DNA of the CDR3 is TGTGCCATCAGTTACGGACAGGGGGCCTTTAATTCACCCCTCCACTTT.

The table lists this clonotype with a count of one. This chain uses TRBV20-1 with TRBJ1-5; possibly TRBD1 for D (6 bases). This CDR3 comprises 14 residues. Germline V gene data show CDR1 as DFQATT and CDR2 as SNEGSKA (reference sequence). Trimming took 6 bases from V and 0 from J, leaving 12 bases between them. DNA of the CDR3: TGCAGTGCCTACCTACAGGGTAGCAATCAGCCCCAGCATTTT. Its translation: CSAYLQGSNQPQHF.

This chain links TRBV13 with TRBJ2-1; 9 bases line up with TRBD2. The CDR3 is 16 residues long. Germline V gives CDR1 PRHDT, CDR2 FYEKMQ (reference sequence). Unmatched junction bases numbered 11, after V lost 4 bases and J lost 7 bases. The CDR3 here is CASSYSGRRGTNEQFF. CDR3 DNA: TGTGCCAGCAGCTATAGCGGGAGAAGAGGTACGAATGAGCAGTTCTTC.

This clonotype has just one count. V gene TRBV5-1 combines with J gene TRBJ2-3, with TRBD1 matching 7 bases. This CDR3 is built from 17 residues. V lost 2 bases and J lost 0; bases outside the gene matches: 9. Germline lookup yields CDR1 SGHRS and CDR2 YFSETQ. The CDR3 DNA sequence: TGCGCCAGCAGCTTTATTGTTACAGGGGCGAGCACAGATACGCAGTATTTT. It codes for CASSFIVTGASTDTQYF.

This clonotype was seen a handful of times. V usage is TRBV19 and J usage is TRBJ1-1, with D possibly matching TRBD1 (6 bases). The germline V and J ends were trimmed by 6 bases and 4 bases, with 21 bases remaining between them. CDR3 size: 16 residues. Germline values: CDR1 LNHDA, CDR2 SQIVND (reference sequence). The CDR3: CASRPRDIGVGTEAFF. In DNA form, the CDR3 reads TGTGCCAGTAGGCCCCGGGACATCGGGGTTGGCACTGAAGCTTTCTTT.

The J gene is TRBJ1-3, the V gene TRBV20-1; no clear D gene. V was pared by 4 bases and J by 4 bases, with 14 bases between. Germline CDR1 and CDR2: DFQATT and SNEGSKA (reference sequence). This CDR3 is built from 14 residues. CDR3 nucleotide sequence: TGCAGTGCTATTACCTCTCCCTCGGGAAACACCATATATTTT. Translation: CSAITSPSGNTIYF.

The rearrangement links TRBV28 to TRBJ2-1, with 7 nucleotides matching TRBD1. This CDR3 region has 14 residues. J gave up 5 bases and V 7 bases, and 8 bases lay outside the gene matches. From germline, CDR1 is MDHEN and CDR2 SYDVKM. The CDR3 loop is CASTPGGEDNEQFF. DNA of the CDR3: TGTGCCAGCACTCCAGGGGGAGAAGACAATGAGCAGTTCTTC.

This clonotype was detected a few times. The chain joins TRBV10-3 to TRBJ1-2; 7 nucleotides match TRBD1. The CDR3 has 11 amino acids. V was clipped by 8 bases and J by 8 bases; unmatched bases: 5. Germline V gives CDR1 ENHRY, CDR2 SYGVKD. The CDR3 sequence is CAIPQGGGYTF. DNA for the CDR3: TGTGCCATCCCCCAGGGGGGCGGCTACACCTTC.

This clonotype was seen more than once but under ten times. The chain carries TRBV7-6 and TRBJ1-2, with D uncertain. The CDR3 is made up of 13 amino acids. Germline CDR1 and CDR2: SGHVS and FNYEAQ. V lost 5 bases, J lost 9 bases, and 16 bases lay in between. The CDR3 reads CASSPDGDRSYTF. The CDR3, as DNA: TGTGCCAGCAGCCCCGATGGAGATAGGAGCTACACCTTC.

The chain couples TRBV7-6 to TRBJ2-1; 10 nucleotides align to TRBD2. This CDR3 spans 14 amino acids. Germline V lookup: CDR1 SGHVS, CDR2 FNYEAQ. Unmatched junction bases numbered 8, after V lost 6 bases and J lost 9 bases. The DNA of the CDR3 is TGTGCCAGCAGGATGCTAGCGGGGGCCGGTGAGCAGTTCTTC. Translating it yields CASRMLAGAGEQFF.

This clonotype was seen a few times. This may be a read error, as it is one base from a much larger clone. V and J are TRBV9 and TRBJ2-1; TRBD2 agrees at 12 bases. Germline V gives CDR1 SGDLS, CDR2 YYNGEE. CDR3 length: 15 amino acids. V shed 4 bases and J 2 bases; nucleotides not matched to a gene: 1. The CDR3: CASSRTSGAYNEQFF. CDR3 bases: TGTGCCAGCAGCCGGACTAGCGGGGCCTACAATGAGCAGTTCTTC.

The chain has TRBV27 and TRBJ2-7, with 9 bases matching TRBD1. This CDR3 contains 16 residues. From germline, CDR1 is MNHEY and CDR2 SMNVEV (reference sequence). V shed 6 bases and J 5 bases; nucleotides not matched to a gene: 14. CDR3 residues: CASRPGSGQGYHEQYF. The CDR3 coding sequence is TGTGCCAGCAGGCCTGGTTCAGGACAGGGGTACCACGAGCAGTACTTC.

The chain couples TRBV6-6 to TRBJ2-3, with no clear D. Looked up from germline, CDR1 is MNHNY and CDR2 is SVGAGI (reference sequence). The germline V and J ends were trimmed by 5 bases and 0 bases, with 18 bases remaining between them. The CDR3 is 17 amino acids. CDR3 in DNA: TGTGCCAGCAGTCCAAAGATGAAGACTCCTAGCACAGATACGCAGTATTTT. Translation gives CASSPKMKTPSTDTQYF.

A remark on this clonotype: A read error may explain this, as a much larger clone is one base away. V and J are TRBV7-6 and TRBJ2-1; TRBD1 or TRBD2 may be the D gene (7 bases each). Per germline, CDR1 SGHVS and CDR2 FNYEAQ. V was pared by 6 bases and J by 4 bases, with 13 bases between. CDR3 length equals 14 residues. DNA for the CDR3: TGTGCCAGCAGGCCCAGGGGGGGGTACAATGAGCAGTTCTTC. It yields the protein CASRPRGGYNEQFF.